These T cell receptor beta chains were read from a single sample in a study of radiotherapy plus CTLA-4 blockade in lung cancer. Here immunoSEQ multiplex PCR was the method, and the copy in TCRdb shows in-frame clones only, minus some. This sample has about 80,000 clones, with around 79% found just once. Specimen: peripheral blood, collected from a patient treated with radiotherapy plus ipilimumab. These TCRs come from a human donor with non-small cell lung cancer whose response to radiotherapy plus ipilimumab could not be evaluated. Some clones in this sample may be carry-over from other donors' samples. CDR3s include the opening cysteine and the closing phenylalanine or tryptophan. The order of the fields is J gene, V gene, clone size, D gene, CDR3 protein, CDR3 DNA. The D gene is left open where the match is weak. Clone size appears in some rows only: once, few, many, or a class for an expanded clone.

>TRBJ2-1|TRBV29-1|.|.
CSVVGVGAPYNEQFF
TGCAGCGTTGTTGGCGTGGGGGCTCCCTACAATGAGCAGTTCTTC
>TRBJ1-1|TRBV6-6|many|.
CASSYSEVTEAFF
TGTGCCAGCAGTTACTCTGAGGTCACTGAAGCTTTCTTT
>TRBJ2-1|TRBV6-5|.|TRBD2
CASSYHVTRDYNEQLF
TGTGCCAGCAGTTACCATGTGACTCGGGACTACAATGAGCAGCTCTTC
>TRBJ2-5|TRBV7-2|.|TRBD1
CASSQDRQETQYF
TGTGCCAGCAGCCAGGACAGGCAAGAGACCCAGTACTTC
>TRBJ2-5|TRBV5-1|.|.
CASSLVQGKETQYF
TGCGCCAGCAGCTTGGTGCAGGGGAAAGAGACCCAGTACTTC
>TRBJ2-3|TRBV7-8|.|.
CASSFEGGGQDTQYF
TGTGCCAGCAGCTTTGAGGGGGGGGGCCAAGATACGCAGTATTTT
>TRBJ2-7|TRBV28|many|TRBD1
CASSFRPGQGVYEQYF
TGTGCCAGCAGTTTCCGTCCGGGACAGGGCGTCTACGAGCAGTACTTC
>TRBJ2-1|TRBV18|.|.
CASSPLLAHEQFF
TGTGCCAGCTCACCTCTCTTAGCTCATGAGCAGTTCTTC
>TRBJ1-2|TRBV14|once|TRBD1
CASSQTGFFYGYTF
TGTGCCAGCAGCCAGACAGGGTTCTTCTATGGCTACACCTTC
>TRBJ2-7|TRBV9|.|TRBD1
CASSVGGDRGIYEQYF
TGTGCCAGCAGCGTAGGGGGGGACAGGGGGATCTACGAGCAGTACTTC
>TRBJ2-5|TRBV7-9|.|TRBD2
CASSLHLSGRVETQYF
TGTGCCAGCAGCTTACATTTGAGCGGGAGGGTAGAGACCCAGTACTTC
>TRBJ2-5|TRBV27|few|.
CASSLNGESTQYF
TGTGCCAGCAGTTTAAACGGGGAATCGACCCAGTACTTC
>TRBJ2-5|TRBV4-2|.|TRBD2
CASSQDSRGGETQYF
TGTGCCAGCAGCCAAGATTCACGGGGAGGGGAGACCCAGTACTTC
>TRBJ2-5|TRBV19|.|TRBD1
CASTGTVGVEQYF
TGTGCCAGTACCGGGACAGTCGGCGTAGAGCAGTACTTC
>TRBJ1-4|TRBV7-2|.|TRBD1
CASSFRDRGGTSNEKLFF
TGTGCCAGCAGCTTCCGGGACAGGGGGGGTACCTCTAATGAAAAACTGTTTTTT
>TRBJ1-2|TRBV19|.|TRBD1
CASTWTGEYGYTF
TGTGCCAGTACTTGGACAGGGGAGTATGGCTACACCTTC
>TRBJ2-2|TRBV19|.|TRBD1
CASMGTGGGELFF
TGTGCCAGTATGGGGACAGGGGGCGGAGAGCTGTTTTTT
>TRBJ2-7|TRBV4-2|.|TRBD1
CASSRSAGTGSWEQYF
TGTGCCAGCAGCCGGTCCGCCGGGACAGGGAGTTGGGAGCAGTACTTC
>TRBJ1-3|TRBV9|.|TRBD1
CASGWTGGSGNTIYF
TGTGCCAGCGGATGGACAGGGGGCTCTGGAAACACCATATATTTT
>TRBJ2-3|TRBV28|.|TRBD2
CASSFAGGTDTQYF
TGTGCCAGCAGTTTCGCGGGGGGCACAGATACGCAGTATTTT